What follows are 4 T cell receptor beta chains derived from one specimen sequenced in a study of blood T cell repertoires in COVID-19 (dated by TCRdb to 2018 to 2020). Receptor amplification or capture employed the immunoSEQ multiplex PCR assay. Entries here come from immuneACCESS through TCRdb and include only in-frame sequences with V and J called. Some clones fail to appear in such tables; in the studies checked, an unresolved V gene covers under half of the shortfall, and the cause of the remainder is unknown. Here the sample has hundreds of thousands of clones; about 82% occur a single time. The top ten constitute more than 4.5% of the sample. Sequencing was performed on peripheral blood. The source of these receptors is a man in his forties or fifties with active or convalescent COVID-19.

The CDR3 here is CASSTLDRPQETQYF. DNA of the CDR3: TGTGCCAGTAGTACCCTGGACAGACCCCAAGAGACCCAGTACTTC. This rearrangement joins TRBV19 to TRBJ2-5; D is perhaps TRBD1 (6 bases). The CDR3 is 15 amino acids. Germline CDR1 LNHDA, CDR2 SQIVND (reference sequence). V shed 4 bases and J shed 1 base, with 13 bases lying between them.

The chain uses TRBV19 and TRBJ1-1; 8 bases are shared with TRBD1. V trimming: 5 bases; J trimming: 3 bases; junction bases outside the gene matches: 2. The CDR3 is 13 amino acids. Germline lookup yields CDR1 LNHDA and CDR2 SQIVND (reference sequence). The CDR3 here is CASSPDRDTEAFF. CDR3 in DNA: TGTGCCAGTAGTCCGGACAGGGACACTGAAGCTTTCTTT. Combining the CDR3 with reference TRBV19 and TRBJ1-1 gives the whole variable domain DGGITQSPKYLFRKEGQNVTLSCEQNLNHDAMYWYRQDPGQGLRLIYYSQIVNDFQKGDIAEGYSVSREKKESFPLTVTSAQKNPTAFYLCASSPDRDTEAFFGQGTRLTVV.

The rearrangement uses TRBV7-2 and TRBJ2-3; 10 positions agree with TRBD2. Germline V gene sequence: CDR1 SGHTA, CDR2 FQGNSA. The CDR3 contains 17 residues. The junction had 8 bases not matched to a gene; V was cut back by 3 bases and J by 2 bases. The chain's CDR3 is CASSFSSGRQYTDTQYF. The DNA for the CDR3 is TGTGCCAGCAGCTTCAGTAGCGGGAGGCAATACACAGATACGCAGTATTTT. Supplemented by reference TRBV7-2 and TRBJ2-3, the full variable domain reads GAGVSQSPSNKVTEKGKDVELRCDPISGHTALYWYRQSLGQGLEFLIYFQGNSAPDKSGLPSDRFSAERTGGSVSTLTIQRTQQEDSAVYLCASSFSSGRQYTDTQYFGPGTRLTVL.

This clone showed up just once. V and J are TRBV9 and TRBJ2-7, with D perhaps TRBD2 (5 bases). Trimming cost V 1 base and J 0 bases, with 8 bases left between them. The CDR3 is 14 residues long. CDR1 and CDR2 from the germline V gene are SGDLS and YYNGEE. CDR3 bases: TGTGCCAGCAGCGTACGAGGGAGCTCCTACGAGCAGTACTTC. Amino acids: CASSVRGSSYEQYF.